This T cell receptor beta chain was captured in a study of T cell changes during pregnancy in multiple sclerosis. The method was immunoSEQ multiplex PCR; TCRdb's version includes in-frame clones alone and lacks a portion of them. The top ten hold 2% to 2.5% of the sample, which has 85,000 to 100,000 clones, around 94% seen once. V was pared by 5 bases and J by 8 bases, with 13 bases between. Per germline, CDR1 SGHTA and CDR2 FQGNSA. The CDR3 loop spans 13 amino acids. The sequenced sample was peripheral blood, obtained after pregnancy. The origin of this receptor is a female donor with multiple sclerosis, enrolled in a pregnancy study. The chain employs TRBV7-2 and TRBJ1-5, with TRBD1 as a possible D gene (5 bases). In DNA form, the CDR3 reads TGTGCCAGCAGCCCAGGGCAATGGGAGCCCCAGCATTTT. This sequence encodes CASSPGQWEPQHF.